The text below deals with one T cell receptor (beta chain). Its cognate antigen is unknown. The V end was cut by 1 base, the J end by 6 bases, with 15 bases between. Germline V lookup: CDR1 LNHNV, CDR2 YYDKDF (reference sequence). The CDR3 has 16 residues. The sample is drawn from a study of OX40 agonist ivuxolimab in advanced cancers. Regarding the study as a whole: At 0.1 to 3.0 mg/kg, CD4+ and CD8+ blood T cells expanded clonally by week 6.

Libraries were prepared by immunoSEQ multiplex PCR; TCRdb keeps only in-frame clonotypes and omits some of them. The sample consists of tens of thousands of clones, 60% to 85% of them appearing once. This chain uses TRBV15 with TRBJ1-4, with D perhaps TRBD1 (5 bases). This receptor was taken from an adult with an advanced solid tumor such as melanoma, head and neck, liver or kidney cancer. The input for sequencing was CD4+ or CD8+ T cells sorted from blood, taken in a trial of the OX40 agonist ivuxolimab. This CDR3 is CATSRGKGLGDEKLFF. CDR3 in DNA: TGTGCCACCAGCAGAGGCAAAGGGTTGGGGGATGAAAAACTGTTTTTT.